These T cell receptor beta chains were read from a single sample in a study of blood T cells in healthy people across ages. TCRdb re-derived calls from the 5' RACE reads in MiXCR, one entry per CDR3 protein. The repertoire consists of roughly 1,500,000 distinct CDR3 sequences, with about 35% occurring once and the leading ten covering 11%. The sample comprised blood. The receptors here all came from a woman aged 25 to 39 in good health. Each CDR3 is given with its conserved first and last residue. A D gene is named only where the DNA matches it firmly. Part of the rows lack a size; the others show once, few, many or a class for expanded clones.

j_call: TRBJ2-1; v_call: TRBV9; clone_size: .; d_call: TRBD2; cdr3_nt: TGTGCCAGCAGCTCAAAACCGGGACTAGGGGACAATGAGCAGTTCTTC; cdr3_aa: CASSSKPGLGDNEQFF
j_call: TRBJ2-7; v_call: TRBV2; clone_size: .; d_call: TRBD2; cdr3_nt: TGTGCCAGCCGGGGGGGCCCTAGCGGGAGGGCCTACGAGCAGTACTTC; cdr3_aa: CASRGGPSGRAYEQYF
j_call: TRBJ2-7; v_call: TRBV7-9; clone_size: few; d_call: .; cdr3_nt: TGTGCCAGCAGCGCACCCAGGGGGGGACCGGTCGTCGAGCAGTACTTC; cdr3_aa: CASSAPRGGPVVEQYF
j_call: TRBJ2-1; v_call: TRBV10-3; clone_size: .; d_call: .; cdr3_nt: TGTGCCATCAGTGAGTCGAGGGGGGTTAACAATGAGCAGTTCTTC; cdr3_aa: CAISESRGVNNEQFF
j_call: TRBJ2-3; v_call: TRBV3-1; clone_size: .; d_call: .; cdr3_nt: TGTGCCAGCGCGGCTCGCACAGATACGCAGTATTTT; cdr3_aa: CASAARTDTQYF
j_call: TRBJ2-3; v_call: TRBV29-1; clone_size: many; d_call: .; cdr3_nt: TGCAGCGTTGTGGGGAGTCGTAACACAGATACGCAGTATTTT; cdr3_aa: CSVVGSRNTDTQYF
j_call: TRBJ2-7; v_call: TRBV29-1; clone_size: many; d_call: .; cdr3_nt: TGCAGCGGGACCGGGACGGACTCCTACGAGCAGTACTTC; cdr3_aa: CSGTGTDSYEQYF
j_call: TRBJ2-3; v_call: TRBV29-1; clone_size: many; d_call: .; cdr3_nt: TGCAGCGTTGAGGCGGCAGACAAGAATACGCAGTATTTT; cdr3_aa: CSVEAADKNTQYF
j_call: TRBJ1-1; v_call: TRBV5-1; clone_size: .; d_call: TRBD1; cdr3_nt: TGCGCCAGCGGGGACAGGGTCACTGAAGCTTTCTTT; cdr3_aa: CASGDRVTEAFF
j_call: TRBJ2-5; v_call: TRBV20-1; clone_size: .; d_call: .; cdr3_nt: TGCAGTGCTAGATCCCTACTAGTTGAGCAGTACTTC; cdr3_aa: CSARSLLVEQYF
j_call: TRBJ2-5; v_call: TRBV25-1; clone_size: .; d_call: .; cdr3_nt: TGTGCCGGCAGTGCTTCAGAGACCCAGTACTTC; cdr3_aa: CAGSASETQYF
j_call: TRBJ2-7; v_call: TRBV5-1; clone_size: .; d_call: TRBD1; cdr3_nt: TGCGCCAGCAGCACGGGACAGGAGGCTTACGAGCAGTACTTC; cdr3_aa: CASSTGQEAYEQYF
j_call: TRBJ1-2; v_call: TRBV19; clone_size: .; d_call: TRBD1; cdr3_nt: TGTGCCAGTATCGCGGACAGGGGGGTTAATGGCTACACCTTC; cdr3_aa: CASIADRGVNGYTF
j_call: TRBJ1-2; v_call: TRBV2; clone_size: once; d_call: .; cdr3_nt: TGTGCCAGCAGGAGGTCCCCCCATTACCGTGGCTACACCTTC; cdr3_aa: CASRRSPHYRGYTF
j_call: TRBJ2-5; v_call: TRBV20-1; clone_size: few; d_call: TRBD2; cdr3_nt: TGCAGTGCTGCCGAACTAGCGGGGTACCAAGAGACCCAGTACTTC; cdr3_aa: CSAAELAGYQETQYF
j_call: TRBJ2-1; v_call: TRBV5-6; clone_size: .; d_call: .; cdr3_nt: TGTGCCAGCAGCTTTGCGGACGCCCTCTACAAGCAGTTCTTC; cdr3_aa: CASSFADALYKQFF
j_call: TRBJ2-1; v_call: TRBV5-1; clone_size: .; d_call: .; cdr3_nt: TGCACCAGCAGCTTCGACGGGGCGTTGGCCCCCAATGAGCAGTTCTTC; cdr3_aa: CTSSFDGALAPNEQFF